The following is a T cell receptor beta chain sequence with its context. The data derive from a study of T cells after yellow fever vaccination. Germline CDR1 is SGDLS and CDR2 is YYNGEE. The CDR3 is made up of 15 amino acids. V shed 1 base, J shed 8 bases, and the junction held 5 bases outside the gene matches. TCRdb reanalysed the 5' RACE reads using MiXCR and keeps one entry per CDR3 protein. The sample records about 85,000 distinct CDR3 sequences, about an eighth being singletons. Study-level points and caveats: Booster samples showed a return of most primary-vaccination clones (about 97% CD4, 80% to 90% CD8). Contaminants from the bulk population, in the form of abundant clonotypes, could be found in FACS-sorted repertoires.

This receptor was taken from a man aged 18 to 35 who received the YFV17D yellow fever vaccine. Source: CD8+ T cells not binding an NS4B(214-222) dextramer, sorted from PBMCs, taken roughly 20 days after the first yellow fever vaccination. This sequence joins TRBV9 and TRBJ2-2; 10 bases map to TRBD2. CDR3 sequence (DNA): TGTGCCAGCAGCGTAAGCGGGGGGGCCGAGGGGGAGCTGTTTTTT. Protein: CASSVSGGAEGELFF. The full variable domain, its missing parts supplied by reference TRBV9 and TRBJ2-2, is DSGVTQTPKHLITATGQRVTLRCSPRSGDLSVYWYQQSLDQGLQFLIQYYNGEERAKGNILERFSAQQFPDLHSELNLSSLELGDSALYFCASSVSGGAEGELFFGEGSRLTVL.